This entry lists 18 T cell receptor beta chains sequenced from one sample in a study of CD8+CD57+ T cells in acquired aplastic anemia. CDR3 and TCR beta VDJ profiling relied on a genomic DNA template. One entry per CDR3 protein, called by TCRdb with MiXCR from the reads. The data contain roughly 64,000 distinct CDR3 sequences, over 45% of them singletons. The sequencing input was sorted CD4+, CD8+, or CD8+CD57+ T cells (not recorded which) from PBMCs. The source is a human donor in good health, serving as a control.

V gene TRBV7-2 combines with J gene TRBJ2-7; perhaps TRBD2 as D (5 bases). The CDR3 is 13 residues long. With 8 bases removed from V and 0 bases from J, the gap between germline ends came to 11 bases. CDR1 is SGHTA and CDR2 is FQGNSA in the germline V gene. CDR3 loop: CASGEMSSYEQYF. The DNA of the CDR3 is TGTGCCAGCGGGGAGATGAGCTCCTACGAGCAGTACTTC.

This rearrangement joins TRBV29-1 to TRBJ1-1; TRBD1 agrees at 8 bases. The CDR3 is 15 amino acids. In germline, CDR1 is SQVTM, CDR2 ANQGSEA. V lost 6 bases and J lost 2; bases outside the gene matches: 11. The CDR3 loop reads CSVRTGSSGNTEAFF. CDR3 coding DNA: TGCAGCGTGCGGACAGGGTCCTCTGGAAACACTGAAGCTTTCTTT.

This clonotype has a handful of counts. The V call is TRBV7-6, the J call TRBJ2-3, with D tentatively TRBD2 (6 bases). Deletions cut 1 base from V and 4 bases from J, with 15 bases between. Germline CDR1 SGHVS, CDR2 FNYEAQ. This CDR3 is built from 16 residues. CDR3 protein: CASSLGLATSSDTQYF. CDR3 in DNA: TGTGCCAGCAGCTTAGGGCTAGCGACGAGTTCAGATACGCAGTATTTT. The full variable domain, completed using reference TRBV7-6 and TRBJ2-3, is GAGVSQSPRYKVTKRGQDVALRCDPISGHVSLYWYRQALGQGPEFLTYFNYEAQQDKSGLPNDRFSAERPEGSISTLTIQRTEQRDSAMYRCASSLGLATSSDTQYFGPGTRLTVL.

The chain carries TRBV10-3 and TRBJ2-1, with no clear D. The CDR3 has 14 amino acids. The germline gives CDR1 ENHRY, CDR2 SYGVKD. V was trimmed by 4 bases and J by 8 bases, leaving 15 bases between them. The CDR3 here is CAISGGSPDYEQFF. For the CDR3, the DNA is TGTGCCATCAGTGGAGGCAGCCCAGACTATGAGCAGTTCTTC.

This clonotype occurred many times. The chain carries TRBV4-2 and TRBJ1-1; the D gene is possibly TRBD1 (6 bases). Germline lookup yields CDR1 LGHNA and CDR2 YNFKEQ. Between the trimmed V and J ends, which lost 1 base and 0 bases, there was a span of 9 bases. The CDR3 is made up of 15 amino acids. The CDR3 DNA reads TGTGCCAGCAGCCAAGTTGGGGACATGAACACTGAAGCTTTCTTT. It is translated as CASSQVGDMNTEAFF.

In its sample, this clonotype was seen many times. The chain links TRBV5-6 to TRBJ1-1; 11 nucleotides match TRBD1. The CDR3 has 15 amino acids. The ends lost 3 bases at V and 3 bases at J; junction bases unmatched: 4. Germline assignment: CDR1 SGHDT and CDR2 YYEEEE. The CDR3: CASSSPGQGDTEAFF. The CDR3, as DNA: TGTGCCAGCAGCTCACCGGGACAGGGGGACACTGAAGCTTTCTTT.

This clonotype came up once. The CDR3 protein is CASQRTGNSYEQYF. For the CDR3, the DNA is TGTGCCAGCCAGAGGACGGGGAACTCCTACGAGCAGTACTTC. The chain has TRBV2 and TRBJ2-7, with D possibly TRBD2 on 5 matching bases. The ends were cut back, 8 bases at V and 0 bases at J, with 14 bases in the middle. The CDR3 is 14 residues long. Germline CDR1 and CDR2: SNHLY and FYNNEI.

The chain recombines TRBV11-1 with TRBJ1-1; a weak D match, TRBD1 (6 bases). V was shortened by 5 bases and J by 4 bases, with 20 bases between the two germline ends. CDR3 length equals 16 residues. From germline, CDR1 is SGHAT and CDR2 FQDESV (reference sequence). In DNA, the CDR3 is TGTGCCAGCAGCAGAACCGGGGGCATGTGGGGCACTGAAGCTTTCTTT. This sequence encodes CASSRTGGMWGTEAFF.

At least ten counts were recorded for this clonotype. CDR3 in amino acids: CRASDARQETQYF. The CDR3, as DNA: TGCAGAGCCAGCGATGCAAGACAAGAGACCCAGTACTTC. The chain employs TRBV29-1 and TRBJ2-5; the D is unclear. The CDR3 spans 13 residues. Germline loops: CDR1 SQVTM, CDR2 ANQGSEA.

This chain connects TRBV19 to TRBJ1-5, with TRBD1 matching 7 bases. The CDR3 runs to 16 residues. Germline values: CDR1 LNHDA, CDR2 SQIVND (reference sequence). With 9 bases clipped from V and 8 bases from J, the junction kept 19 bases outside the gene matches. CDR3 loop: CASSARMTGTFKPQHF. The CDR3 DNA reads TGTGCCAGCAGTGCCCGAATGACAGGGACATTCAAGCCCCAGCATTTT.

At least ten counts were recorded for this clonotype. J is TRBJ1-2 and V is TRBV28, with TRBD1 matching 7 bases. This CDR3 comprises 13 residues. Germline V gene lookup returns CDR1 MDHEN and CDR2 SYDVKM. Germline trimming cut 3 bases from V and 7 bases from J; bases unmatched to any gene: 5. The DNA of the CDR3 is TGTGCCAGCAGTTTTCAGGGGGGGGTTGGCTACACCTTC. Translation gives CASSFQGGVGYTF.

By sample share, this clonotype is medium-sized. V and J are TRBV9 and TRBJ1-6; a weak D match, TRBD1 (5 bases). This CDR3 is 15 amino acids long. In germline, CDR1 is SGDLS, CDR2 YYNGEE. With 0 bases removed from V and 10 bases from J, the gap between germline ends came to 14 bases. The CDR3 sequence: CASSVGRAGQSPLHF. The CDR3 nucleotides read TGTGCCAGCAGCGTAGGCCGGGCAGGGCAATCACCCCTCCACTTT.

CDR3 coding DNA: TGTGCCAGCAGCTCGGACCGGAACACTGAAGCTTTCTTT. This codes for CASSSDRNTEAFF. The gene calls are TRBV7-2 and TRBJ1-1; D call uncertain. The CDR3 extends over 13 amino acids. From germline, CDR1 is SGHTA and CDR2 FQGNSA. The V gene lost 4 bases and the J gene lost 1 base, with 7 bases spanning the gap. Complete variable domain (other parts from reference TRBV7-2 and TRBJ1-1): GAGVSQSPSNKVTEKGKDVELRCDPISGHTALYWYRQSLGQGLEFLIYFQGNSAPDKSGLPSDRFSAERTGGSVSTLTIQRTQQEDSAVYLCASSSDRNTEAFFGQGTRLTVV.

This clonotype was counted between two and nine times. The rearrangement uses TRBV24-1 and TRBJ1-2, with D hard to call. Germline V lookup: CDR1 KGHDR, CDR2 SFDVKD. Trimming took 4 bases from V and 7 from J, leaving 12 bases between them. CDR3 length: 13 residues. For the CDR3, the DNA is TGTGCCACCAGTGACGGCAGGTCCTCTGGCTACACCTTC. Amino acids: CATSDGRSSGYTF.

This clonotype is medium-sized (0.01 to 0.1%) by share. The V gene is TRBV29-1, the J gene TRBJ1-2, with D unresolved. The CDR3 is 15 residues long. Trimming shortened V by 2 bases and J by 1 base, and 14 bases separated the two germline ends. The V gene's germline CDR1 is SQVTM and CDR2 ANQGSEA. The DNA for the CDR3 is TGCAGCGTTGAACGGCCGGCGGCGCGTAACTATGGCTACACCTTC. Amino acids: CSVERPAARNYGYTF. The full variable domain, in which reference TRBV29-1 and TRBJ1-2 provide the parts outside the CDR3, is SAVISQKPSRDICQRGTSLTIQCQVDSQVTMMFWYRQQPGQSLTLIATANQGSEATYESGFVIDKFPISRPNLTFSTLTVSNMSPEDSSIYLCSVERPAARNYGYTFGSGTRLTVV.

The CDR3 is CSAILGGRYEQFF. DNA for the CDR3: TGCAGTGCTATCCTCGGGGGGAGATATGAGCAGTTCTTC. The chain combines TRBV20-1 with TRBJ2-1; 7 bases agree with TRBD2. This CDR3 is 13 amino acids long. J gave up 8 bases and V 4 bases, and 8 bases lay outside the gene matches. The V gene's germline CDR1 is DFQATT and CDR2 SNEGSKA (reference sequence).

Details on this clonotype: Mismatch with germline at one junction end may stem from a read error. The genes are TRBV20-1 and TRBJ2-3, with D possibly being TRBD2 (6 bases). The CDR3 is 15 residues long. CDR1 and CDR2 from the germline V gene are DFQATT and SNEGSKA (reference sequence). The CDR3 sequence: CSAPGSGTSTDTQCF. The CDR3 bases are TGCAGTGCTCCCGGTAGCGGCACTAGCACAGATACGCAGTGTTTT.

The sample holds many counts of this clonotype. CDR3: CASTGRENTGELFF. CDR3 sequence (DNA): TGTGCCAGCACGGGGCGGGAAAATACCGGGGAGCTGTTTTTT. The V gene is TRBV2, the J gene TRBJ2-2; a possible D gene is TRBD2 (6 bases). This CDR3 is built from 14 residues. Germline CDR1 and CDR2: SNHLY and FYNNEI. Trimming pared 7 bases from V and 5 bases from J, leaving 14 bases between.